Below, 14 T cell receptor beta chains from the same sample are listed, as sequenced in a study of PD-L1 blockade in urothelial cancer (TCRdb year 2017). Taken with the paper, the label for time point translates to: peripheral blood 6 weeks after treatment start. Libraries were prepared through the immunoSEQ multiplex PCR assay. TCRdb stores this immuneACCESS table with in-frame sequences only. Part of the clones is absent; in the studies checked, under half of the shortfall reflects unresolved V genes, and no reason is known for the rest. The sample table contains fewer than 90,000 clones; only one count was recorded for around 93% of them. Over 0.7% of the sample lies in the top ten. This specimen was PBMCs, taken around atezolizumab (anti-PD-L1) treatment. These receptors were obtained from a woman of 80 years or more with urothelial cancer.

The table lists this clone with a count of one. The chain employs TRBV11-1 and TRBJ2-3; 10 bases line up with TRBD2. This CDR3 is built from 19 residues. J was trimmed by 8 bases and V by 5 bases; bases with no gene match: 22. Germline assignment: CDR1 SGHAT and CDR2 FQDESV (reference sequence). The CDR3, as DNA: TGTGCCAGCAGCCTACGACTGACCCAGCGGGAGGGCCGAGGGGGTACGCAGTATTTT. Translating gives CASSLRLTQREGRGGTQYF.

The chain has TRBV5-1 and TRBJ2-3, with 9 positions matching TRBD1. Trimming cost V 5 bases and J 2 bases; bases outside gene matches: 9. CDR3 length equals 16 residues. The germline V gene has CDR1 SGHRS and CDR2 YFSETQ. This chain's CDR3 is CASRVIGQGFTDTQYF. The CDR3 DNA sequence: TGCGCCAGCAGGGTTATTGGACAGGGGTTCACAGATACGCAGTATTTT. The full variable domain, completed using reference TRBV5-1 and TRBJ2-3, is KAGVTQTPRYLIKTRGQQVTLSCSPISGHRSVSWYQQTPGQGLQFLFEYFSETQRNKGNFPGRFSGRQFSNSRSEMNVSTLELGDSALYLCASRVIGQGFTDTQYFGPGTRLTVL.

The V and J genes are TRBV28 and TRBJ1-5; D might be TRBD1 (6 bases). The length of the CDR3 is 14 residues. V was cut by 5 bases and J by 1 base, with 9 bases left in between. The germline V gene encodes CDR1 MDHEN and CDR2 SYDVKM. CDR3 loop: CASSGTLSNQPQHF. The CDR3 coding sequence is TGTGCCAGCAGTGGGACACTCAGCAATCAGCCCCAGCATTTT.

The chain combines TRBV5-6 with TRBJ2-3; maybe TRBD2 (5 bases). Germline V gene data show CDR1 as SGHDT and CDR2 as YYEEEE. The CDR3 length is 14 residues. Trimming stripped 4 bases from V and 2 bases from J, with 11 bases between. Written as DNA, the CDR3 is TGTGCCAGCAGCCTCGGACTTCTCACAGATACGCAGTATTTT. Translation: CASSLGLLTDTQYF.

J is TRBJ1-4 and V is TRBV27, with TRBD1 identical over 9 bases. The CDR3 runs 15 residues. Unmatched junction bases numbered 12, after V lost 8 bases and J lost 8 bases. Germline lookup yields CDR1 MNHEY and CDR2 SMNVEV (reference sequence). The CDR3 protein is CASGPLGDRVEKLFF. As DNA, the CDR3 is TGTGCCAGCGGTCCCCTTGGGGACAGGGTGGAAAAACTGTTTTTT. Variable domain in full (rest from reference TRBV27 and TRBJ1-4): EAQVTQNPRYLITVTGKKLTVTCSQNMNHEYMSWYRQDPGLGLRQIYYSMNVEVTDKGDVPEGYKVSRKEKRNFPLILESPSPNQTSLYFCASGPLGDRVEKLFFGSGTQLSVL.

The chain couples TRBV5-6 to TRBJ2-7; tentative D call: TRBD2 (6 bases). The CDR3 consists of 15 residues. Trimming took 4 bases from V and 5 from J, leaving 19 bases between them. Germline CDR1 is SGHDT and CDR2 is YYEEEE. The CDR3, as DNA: TGTGCCAGCAGCCCTCCAGGCAGGGAGGTCAACGAGCAGTACTTC. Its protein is CASSPPGREVNEQYF.

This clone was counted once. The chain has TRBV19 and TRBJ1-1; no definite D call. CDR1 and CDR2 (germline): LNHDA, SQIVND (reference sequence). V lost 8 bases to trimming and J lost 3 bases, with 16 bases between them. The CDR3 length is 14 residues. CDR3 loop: CASGPGIRHTEAFF. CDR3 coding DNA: TGTGCCAGTGGCCCCGGAATCAGGCACACTGAAGCTTTCTTT.

In DNA, the CDR3 is TGTGCCAGCAGGCCCCAGGGGCGAACAGATACGCAGTATTTT. Translation: CASRPQGRTDTQYF. V is TRBV28 and J is TRBJ2-3, with D perhaps matching TRBD1 (6 bases). Trimming removed 6 bases from V and 3 bases from J, with 13 bases in between. Germline-derived CDR1 and CDR2 are MDHEN and SYDVKM. The CDR3 is 14 amino acids.

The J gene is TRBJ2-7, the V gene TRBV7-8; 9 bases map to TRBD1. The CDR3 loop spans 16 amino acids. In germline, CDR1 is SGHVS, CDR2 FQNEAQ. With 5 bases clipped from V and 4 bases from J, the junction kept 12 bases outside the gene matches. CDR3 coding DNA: TGTGCCAGCAGCGTCATGACAGGGGGTACCCCTTACGAGCAGTACTTC. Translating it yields CASSVMTGGTPYEQYF.

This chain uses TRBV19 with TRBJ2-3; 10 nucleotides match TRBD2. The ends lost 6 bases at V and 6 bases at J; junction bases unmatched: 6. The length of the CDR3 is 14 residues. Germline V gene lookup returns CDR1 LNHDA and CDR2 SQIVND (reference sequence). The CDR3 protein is CASSILAGVDTQYF. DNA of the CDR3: TGTGCCAGTAGCATTCTAGCGGGAGTTGATACGCAGTATTTT.

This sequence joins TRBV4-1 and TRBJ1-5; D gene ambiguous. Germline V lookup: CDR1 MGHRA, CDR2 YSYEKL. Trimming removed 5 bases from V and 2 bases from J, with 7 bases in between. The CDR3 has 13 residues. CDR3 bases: TGCGCCAGCAGCACACCCGGCAATCAGCCCCAGCATTTT. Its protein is CASSTPGNQPQHF.

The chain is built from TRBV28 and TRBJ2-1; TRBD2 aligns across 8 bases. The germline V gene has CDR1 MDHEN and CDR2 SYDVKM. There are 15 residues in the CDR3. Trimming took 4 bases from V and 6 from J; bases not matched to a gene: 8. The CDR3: CASSSAGELGNEQFF. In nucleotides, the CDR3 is TGTGCCAGCAGTTCAGCGGGAGAACTAGGCAATGAGCAGTTCTTC.

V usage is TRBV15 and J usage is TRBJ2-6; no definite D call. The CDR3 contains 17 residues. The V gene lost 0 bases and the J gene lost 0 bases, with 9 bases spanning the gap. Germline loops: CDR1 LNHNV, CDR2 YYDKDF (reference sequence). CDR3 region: CATSRDLISSGANVLTF. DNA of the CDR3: TGTGCCACCAGCAGAGATCTAATAAGCTCTGGGGCCAACGTCCTGACTTTC. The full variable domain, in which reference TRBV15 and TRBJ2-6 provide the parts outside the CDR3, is DAMVIQNPRYQVTQFGKPVTLSCSQTLNHNVMYWYQQKSSQAPKLLFHYYDKDFNNEADTPDNFQSRRPNTSFCFLDIRSPGLGDTAMYLCATSRDLISSGANVLTFGAGSRLTVL.

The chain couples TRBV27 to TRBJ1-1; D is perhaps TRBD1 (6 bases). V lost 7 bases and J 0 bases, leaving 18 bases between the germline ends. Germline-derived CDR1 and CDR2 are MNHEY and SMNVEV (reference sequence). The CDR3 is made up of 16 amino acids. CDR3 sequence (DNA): TGTGCCAGCAAGGGGCAGGGGAGTTTCCTGAACACTGAAGCTTTCTTT. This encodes CASKGQGSFLNTEAFF.